The entry below gives a single T cell receptor beta chain sequence along with its context. The CDR3 does not close with the conserved phenylalanine or tryptophan, likely indicating a read error. These data belong to a study of tumor-infiltrating lymphocytes in primary liver carcinoma. Looking at the study overall: The cohort included men and women aged 30 to 69 years. Tumors were stage T1-T3 N0M0, about 4 to 11 cm across.

CDR3 length: 12 amino acids. Germline CDR1 is SGHRS and CDR2 is YFSETQ. For each extraction, RNA and DNA were obtained together from approximately 20-30 mg of unsorted bulk tissue. Priming with a constant-region primer yielded TCR beta cDNA from 400 to 550 ng total RNA. Libraries covering TCR beta were generated through three nested multiplex PCR rounds (using a slightly modified ARM-PCR). The first two PCR rounds used TRBV1-TRBV30 primers with a Cbeta primer, 9 to 11 cycles each. MiXCR, applied by TCRdb to the multiplex PCR reads, yields one record per CDR3 protein. The table has 150,000 to 200,000 distinct CDR3 sequences, roughly 80% seen once; the top ten hold 15% to 20%.

The sequence was collected from a middle-aged man with primary liver carcinoma and hepatitis B virus infection. The genes are TRBV5-1 and TRBJ2-2, with D unclear. Sequenced: tumor tissue from primary liver carcinoma. The CDR3 loop is CASSLSDGELFL. The DNA of the CDR3 is TGCGCGAGCAGCTTATCCGACGGGGAGCTGTTTTTA.